Below, 18 T cell receptor beta chains from the same sample are listed, as sequenced in a study of T-cell reconstitution after alpha-beta-depleted transplantation in children. Unique molecular identifiers were incorporated when the TCRbeta library was constructed. TCRdb itself ran the PCR reads through MiXCR, one entry per CDR3 protein. The data hold more than 400,000 distinct CDR3 sequences, with more than 9.5% observed a single time. Source: PBMCs, mostly from graft donor cells, taken 180 days after TCRalphabeta/CD19-depleted stem cell transplant. The receptors stem from a female patient aged 2-15 years who had a stem cell transplant for aplastic anemia, so the T cells may come from the graft donor.

A remark on this clonotype: Its ends do not fully match the called genes, so a read error is possible. This sequence joins TRBV20-1 and TRBJ2-7, with D perhaps TRBD1 or TRBD2 (6 bases each). There are 12 residues in the CDR3. In germline, CDR1 is DFQATT, CDR2 SNEGSKA (reference sequence). CDR3 DNA sequence: TGCAGTGCCCGGAGGGGGTCCTACGAGCAGTCCTTC. This codes for CSARRGSYEQSF.

The rearrangement links TRBV27 to TRBJ2-1; 9 positions match TRBD2. This CDR3 is 18 amino acids long. CDR1 is MNHEY and CDR2 is SMNVEV in the germline V gene (reference sequence). Trimming at V came to 3 bases and at J to 0 bases, leaving 9 bases not matched to a gene. The CDR3 is CASSLVAGGYGSYNEQFF. The CDR3 DNA is TGTGCCAGCAGTTTGGTGGCGGGAGGGTACGGCTCCTACAATGAGCAGTTCTTC.

The chain uses TRBV7-2 and TRBJ1-3, with D tentatively TRBD1 (5 bases). Germline CDR1 is SGHTA and CDR2 is FQGNSA. Between the trimmed V and J ends, which lost 1 base and 0 bases, there was a span of 10 bases. This CDR3 is 16 amino acids long. CDR3 loop: CASSLVGLISGNTIYF. The DNA for the CDR3 is TGTGCCAGCAGCTTAGTGGGGCTTATCTCTGGAAACACCATATATTTT.

The genes are TRBV6-1 and TRBJ2-1; 14 nucleotides align to TRBD2. Per germline, CDR1 MNHNS and CDR2 SASEGT. This CDR3 region has 15 residues. V was clipped by 6 bases and J by 10 bases; unmatched bases: 8. The DNA for the CDR3 is TGTGCCAGCAGGGCCGGGACTAGCGGGAGTAGGGAGCAGTTCTTC. It translates to CASRAGTSGSREQFF.

The sample holds a few counts of this clonotype. V is TRBV4-3 and J is TRBJ1-4; 7 positions match TRBD1. The CDR3 spans 16 residues. Looked up from germline, CDR1 is LGHNA and CDR2 is YSLEER. V trimming: 0 bases; J trimming: 10 bases; junction bases outside the gene matches: 11. The CDR3 nucleotides are TGCGCCAGCAGCCAAGATTGGGCAGGGGACAGAGGAAAACTGTTTTTT. Translating it yields CASSQDWAGDRGKLFF.

This clonotype was recorded a few times. The CDR3 protein is CASSQPNGVSGANVLTF. As DNA, the CDR3 is TGTGCCAGCAGTCAACCGAACGGGGTATCTGGGGCCAACGTCCTGACTTTC. J is TRBJ2-6 and V is TRBV28; D may be TRBD2 (5 bases). CDR1 is MDHEN and CDR2 is SYDVKM in the germline V gene. The CDR3 contains 17 residues. With 5 bases removed from V and 1 base from J, the gap between germline ends came to 15 bases.

This clonotype was seen a handful of times. The chain employs TRBV28 and TRBJ1-6; TRBD1 agrees at 8 bases. Germline V CDR1 and CDR2: MDHEN, SYDVKM. The CDR3 covers 15 residues. Trimming took 7 bases from V and 3 from J; bases not matched to a gene: 5. CDR3 in amino acids: CASNNRGIYNSPLHF. The DNA for the CDR3 is TGTGCCAGCAACAACAGGGGGATCTATAATTCACCCCTCCACTTT. Full variable domain (rest looked up from reference TRBV28 and TRBJ1-6): DVKVTQSSRYLVKRTGEKVFLECVQDMDHENMFWYRQDPGLGLRLIYFSYDVKMKEKGDIPEGYSVSREKKERFSLILESASTNQTSMYLCASNNRGIYNSPLHFGNGTRLTVT.

In nucleotides, the CDR3 is TGTGCCAGCACATTAACTACAGGGCCCTATGGCTACACCTTC. This translates into CASTLTTGPYGYTF. The chain is built from TRBV7-2 and TRBJ1-2, with D possibly matching TRBD1 (6 bases). The CDR3 runs 14 residues. The ends were cut back, 7 bases at V and 4 bases at J, with 16 bases in the middle. The germline CDR1 and CDR2 sequences are SGHTA and FQGNSA.

The chain joins TRBV4-3 to TRBJ2-5; the match to TRBD2 covers 11 bases. The junction had 6 bases not matched to a gene; V was cut back by 4 bases and J by 5 bases. Per the germline V gene, CDR1 is LGHNA and CDR2 is YSLEER. The CDR3 runs 15 residues. CDR3: CASSPWASGGETQYF. CDR3 bases: TGCGCCAGCAGCCCCTGGGCTAGCGGGGGGGAGACCCAGTACTTC.

A few counts support this clonotype. The rearrangement joins TRBV29-1 to TRBJ1-1, with 8 nucleotides matching TRBD1. Germline CDR1 is SQVTM and CDR2 is ANQGSEA. This CDR3 has 14 amino acids. V was pared by 6 bases and J by 1 base, with 7 bases of the junction left unmatched. CDR3 bases: TGCAGCGTCAACGGACAGGGCGGGAACACTGAAGCTTTCTTT. It codes for CSVNGQGGNTEAFF.

This chain connects TRBV5-1 to TRBJ2-2, with 9 bases that match TRBD2. V was pared by 4 bases and J by 3 bases, with 7 bases of the junction left unmatched. Germline CDR1 reads SGHRS; CDR2 reads YFSETQ. The CDR3 is 16 amino acids. The CDR3 bases are TGCGCCAGCAGCCTAGCGGGACCCCTGGACACCGGGGAGCTGTTTTTT. Translation gives CASSLAGPLDTGELFF.

In this sample, this clonotype turned up many times. V gene TRBV27 combines with J gene TRBJ2-7; maybe TRBD1 (5 bases). Germline assignment: CDR1 MNHEY and CDR2 SMNVEV (reference sequence). V dropped 4 bases and J dropped 3 bases, with 10 bases sitting between them. The CDR3 is 13 amino acids. The CDR3 region has the DNA TGTGCCAGCAGTTATCGGACAAGCTACGAGCAGTACTTC. It encodes CASSYRTSYEQYF.

Ten or more counts support this clonotype. V and J are TRBV7-9 and TRBJ2-3, with 8 bases matching TRBD2. The germline V gene encodes CDR1 SEHNR and CDR2 FQNEAQ (reference sequence). V trimming: 5 bases; J trimming: 2 bases; junction bases outside the gene matches: 3. This CDR3 contains 14 residues. CDR3 residues: CASSLGLVTDTQYF. CDR3 nucleotide sequence: TGTGCCAGCAGCCTGGGACTAGTCACAGATACGCAGTATTTT.

V and J are TRBV20-1 and TRBJ2-3; TRBD2 is a possible D gene (5 bases). Trimming shortened V by 3 bases and J by 1 base, and 11 bases separated the two germline ends. From germline, CDR1 is DFQATT and CDR2 SNEGSKA (reference sequence). This CDR3 spans 14 amino acids. CDR3 region: CSASGEARTDTQYF. The CDR3 DNA follows: TGCAGTGCTAGCGGGGAAGCTCGCACAGATACGCAGTATTTT.

This chain uses TRBV4-2 with TRBJ2-1, with D unresolved. From germline, CDR1 is LGHNA and CDR2 YNFKEQ. This CDR3 is built from 15 residues. Trimming left V 4 bases short and J 0 bases short, with 10 bases between. The CDR3 nucleotides are TGTGCCAGCAGCCCCCTAGGGCGCTCCTACAATGAGCAGTTCTTC. Translating it yields CASSPLGRSYNEQFF.

The chain has TRBV21-1 and TRBJ2-7; TRBD1, as called in the table, went unchecked against the DNA. TRBV21-1 corresponds to a pseudogene. The CDR3 totals 14 residues. The CDR3 loop is CASPRDAEAYEQYF. The CDR3 nucleotides read TGTGCCAGCCCCCGGGACGCCGAAGCCTACGAGCAGTACTTC.

This clonotype was counted between two and nine times. The rearrangement joins TRBV4-3 to TRBJ2-3; 10 bases agree with TRBD2. The junction had 9 bases not matched to a gene; V was cut back by 2 bases and J by 4 bases. The CDR3 is made up of 17 amino acids. Per germline, CDR1 LGHNA and CDR2 YSLEER. This chain's CDR3 is CASSQSASGRLSDTQYF. The CDR3 bases are TGCGCCAGCAGCCAATCTGCTAGCGGGAGATTATCAGATACGCAGTATTTT.

This clonotype showed up just a few times. This chain uses TRBV5-1 with TRBJ2-1; TRBD2 aligns across 10 bases. V shed 1 base and J 9 bases; nucleotides not matched to a gene: 7. Germline V gene sequence: CDR1 SGHRS, CDR2 YFSETQ. The CDR3 consists of 15 residues. As DNA, the CDR3 is TGCGCCAGCAGCTTGAGGCTAGCGGGAGTTGGTGAGCAGTTCTTC. Protein: CASSLRLAGVGEQFF.